These 25 T cell receptor beta chains share one sample of origin, sequenced in a study of metastatic and nonmetastatic thyroid tumors. All patients were untreated before thyroid surgery. TCRdb re-called the PCR reads through MiXCR. The sample contains about 28,000 clones, under 25% of which appear only once. Input material: blood. All receptors derive from a female donor with papillary thyroid cancer or a benign thyroid nodule (not recorded which). Some clones in this sample may be carry-over from other donors' samples.

This clone was seen once. This chain links TRBV30 with TRBJ1-2, with D maybe TRBD1 (6 bases). V was trimmed by 3 bases and J by 4 bases, leaving 9 bases between them. Per germline, CDR1 GTSNPN and CDR2 SVGIG (reference sequence). This CDR3 is 12 amino acids long. The CDR3 loop is CAWSQGTYGYTF. The DNA for the CDR3 is TGTGCCTGGAGCCAGGGGACCTATGGCTACACCTTC.

As for this clone: The CDR3 end shows no conserved phenylalanine or tryptophan, and so a read error is likely. DNA of the CDR3: TGTGCCAGCGGTTATTCCTGGACAGGGGGTTTCTCTGGAAACACCATATATTCT. Translating it yields CASGYSWTGGFSGNTIYS. The chain carries TRBV9 and TRBJ1-3; 10 bases are shared with TRBD1. Germline CDR1 is SGDLS and CDR2 is YYNGEE. V was clipped by 7 bases and J by 0 bases; unmatched bases: 13. The CDR3 is 18 amino acids.

This clone has at least ten counts. The V gene is TRBV10-3, the J gene TRBJ2-2; 9 nucleotides match TRBD1. The V and J ends lost 10 bases and 4 bases, in that order; junction bases with no gene match: 7. CDR1 and CDR2 (germline): ENHRY, SYGVKD. CDR3 length: 14 amino acids. CDR3 bases: TGTGCCACCTGGGGACAGGGCGGCACCGGGGAGCTGTTTTTT. It is translated as CATWGQGGTGELFF.

This clone was recorded at least ten times. The rearrangement links TRBV20-1 to TRBJ2-1; D uncertain. CDR3 length: 14 amino acids. V shed 0 bases and J shed 5 bases, with 11 bases lying between them. Looked up from germline, CDR1 is DFQATT and CDR2 is SNEGSKA (reference sequence). The chain's CDR3 is CSARDPSLDNEQFF. In DNA form, the CDR3 reads TGCAGTGCTAGAGATCCGAGTCTGGACAATGAGCAGTTCTTC.

This clone came up a few times. This may stem from a read error, because a much larger clone lies one nucleotide away. The chain links TRBV11-2 to TRBJ2-1, with TRBD2 identical over 10 bases. CDR3 size: 15 residues. Per germline, CDR1 SGHAT and CDR2 FQNNGV. J was trimmed by 9 bases and V by 4 bases; bases with no gene match: 9. The CDR3 reads CASSSGLAGAGEQFF. For the CDR3, the DNA is TGTGCCAGCAGCTCCGGGCTAGCGGGAGCCGGTGAGCAGTTCTTC. The whole variable domain, remainder taken from reference TRBV11-2 and TRBJ2-1, is EAGVAQSPRYKIIEKRQSVAFWCNPISGHATLYWYQQILGQGPKLLIQFQNNGVVDDSQLPKDRFSAERLKGVDSTLKIQPAKLEDSAVYLCASSSGLAGAGEQFFGPGTRLTVL.

The chain employs TRBV4-3 and TRBJ2-7, with 7 bases identical to TRBD1. This CDR3 region has 17 residues. The junction had 12 bases not matched to a gene; V was cut back by 4 bases and J by 0 bases. Per germline, CDR1 LGHNA and CDR2 YSLEER. This CDR3 is CASSPASGTVSSYEQYF. CDR3 DNA sequence: TGCGCCAGCAGCCCGGCCTCCGGGACAGTTAGCTCCTACGAGCAGTACTTC.

This sequence joins TRBV6-2 or TRBV6-3 and TRBJ2-2, with D possibly matching TRBD2 (6 bases). The CDR3 runs 17 residues. The V end lost 6 bases, the J end lost 6 bases, and 23 bases lay between the germline ends. Germline values: CDR1 MNHEY, CDR2 SVGEGT. The CDR3 protein is CASSSTIGRGVAGELFF. CDR3 DNA: TGTGCCAGCAGCAGTACTATCGGGAGAGGGGTGGCCGGGGAGCTGTTTTTT.

This clone rates as medium-sized. This chain connects TRBV12-3 or TRBV12-4 to TRBJ2-7; possible D gene TRBD2, 5 bases. The CDR3 contains 13 residues. V dropped 2 bases and J dropped 5 bases, with 10 bases sitting between them. The CDR3 loop is CASSLRPGNEQYF. In DNA, the CDR3 is TGTGCCAGCAGTTTAAGGCCGGGGAACGAGCAGTACTTC.

This clone was seen only a few times. The junction shows a germline mismatch at one end, possibly a read error. This chain joins TRBV27 and TRBJ2-1; 10 nucleotides align to TRBD2. There are 15 residues in the CDR3. Germline V gene data show CDR1 as MNHEY and CDR2 as SMNVEV (reference sequence). DNA for the CDR3: TGTGCCAGCATAGCTAGCGGGAGCTTGTACAATGGGCAGTTCTTC. It translates to CASIASGSLYNGQFF.

This clone was observed a single time. V usage is TRBV11-2 and J usage is TRBJ2-1; D is perhaps TRBD2 (7 bases). Trimming shortened V by 5 bases and J by 4 bases, and 21 bases separated the two germline ends. Germline V gene lookup returns CDR1 SGHAT and CDR2 FQNNGV. CDR3 length equals 17 residues. The CDR3 DNA reads TGTGCCAGCAGCCTCGGGGGGCTAGCTGTACTTTACAATGAGCAGTTCTTC. The encoded protein is CASSLGGLAVLYNEQFF.

This clone was found many times. Other DNA sequences in the sample encode the same CDR3. The rearrangement links TRBV19 to TRBJ1-1; D not certain. CDR3 length equals 13 residues. Germline CDR1 is LNHDA and CDR2 is SQIVND (reference sequence). Trimming took off 2 bases at V and 7 bases at J, with 11 bases between the two ends. This chain's CDR3 is CASSITSRIEAFF. The CDR3, as DNA: TGTGCCAGTAGTATAACGTCACGGATTGAAGCTTTCTTT.

This rearrangement joins TRBV7-9 to TRBJ1-1; D ambiguous. CDR1 and CDR2 from the germline V gene are SEHNR and FQNEAQ (reference sequence). The CDR3 contains 14 residues. Trimming shortened V by 3 bases and J by 3 bases, and 11 bases separated the two germline ends. This CDR3 is CASSLYGGYTEAFF. CDR3 sequence (DNA): TGTGCCAGCAGCTTGTACGGCGGCTACACTGAAGCTTTCTTT.

In this sample, this clone turned up many times. The genes are TRBV28 and TRBJ2-3; 7 positions match TRBD1. There are 13 residues in the CDR3. V was pared by 3 bases and J by 5 bases, with 2 bases of the junction left unmatched. Germline CDR1 is MDHEN and CDR2 is SYDVKM. The CDR3 spells CASSFTGVDTQYF. In nucleotides, the CDR3 is TGTGCCAGCAGTTTCACAGGGGTAGATACGCAGTATTTT.

This clone was seen ten or more times. The chain employs TRBV30 and TRBJ2-5; 7 positions agree with TRBD2. CDR3 length: 15 residues. Trimming took 0 bases from V and 3 from J; bases not matched to a gene: 7. Germline V gives CDR1 GTSNPN, CDR2 SVGIG (reference sequence). CDR3 region: CAWSVVGGDKETQYF. For the CDR3, the DNA is TGTGCCTGGAGTGTAGTGGGAGGGGATAAAGAGACCCAGTACTTC. Filled out from reference TRBV30 and TRBJ2-5, the complete variable domain reads SQTIHQWPATLVQPVGSPLSLECTVEGTSNPNLYWYRQAAGRGLQLLFYSVGIGQISSEVPQNLSASRPQDRQFILSSKKLLLSDSGFYLCAWSVVGGDKETQYFGPGTRLLVL.

Details on this clone: Its ends do not fully match the called genes, so a read error is possible. V is TRBV6-2 or TRBV6-3 and J is TRBJ1-5; D unclear. This CDR3 has 15 residues. Germline CDR1 is MNHEY and CDR2 is SVGEGT. The CDR3, as DNA: TGTGCCAGCAGTAGGCGGAGAAATAGCAATCATCCCCAGCATTTT. The encoded protein is CASSRRRNSNHPQHF.

This clone turned up a few times. V gene TRBV10-3 combines with J gene TRBJ1-2, with 10 bases aligning to TRBD1. V shed 6 bases, J shed 8 bases, and the junction held 6 bases outside the gene matches. There are 13 residues in the CDR3. Germline-derived CDR1 and CDR2 are ENHRY and SYGVKD. The CDR3 region has the DNA TGTGCCATCAGACCGGACAGGGGGTACGGCTACACCTTC. Residues: CAIRPDRGYGYTF.

Of note for this clone: This CDR3 fails to terminate in the conserved phenylalanine or tryptophan, so it likely reflects a read error. The chain uses TRBV2 and TRBJ2-1, with TRBD1 as a possible D gene (5 bases). The ends were cut back, 6 bases at V and 13 bases at J, with 16 bases in the middle. This CDR3 is 12 amino acids long. The germline V gene encodes CDR1 SNHLY and CDR2 FYNNEI. CDR3 in amino acids: CASSFGHADQFY. The CDR3 region has the DNA TGTGCCAGCAGCTTCGGACACGCCGATCAGTTCTAC.

This clone was counted many times. J is TRBJ2-1 and V is TRBV9; D may match TRBD1 or TRBD2 (5 bases each). Germline V gene sequence: CDR1 SGDLS, CDR2 YYNGEE. The CDR3 is made up of 14 amino acids. V lost 3 bases to trimming and J lost 4 bases, with 11 bases between them. CDR3 nucleotide sequence: TGTGCCAGCAGCGGGGACGGGGATTACAATGAGCAGTTCTTC. Amino acids: CASSGDGDYNEQFF.

This clone was counted many times. For the CDR3, the DNA is TGTGCCAGCAGCCAGGATCACGGGACAGGAAATGAAAAACTGTTTTTT. Residues: CASSQDHGTGNEKLFF. The genes are TRBV4-2 and TRBJ1-4; 8 positions agree with TRBD1. The length of the CDR3 is 16 residues. Germline V gives CDR1 LGHNA, CDR2 YNFKEQ. Trimming at V came to 3 bases and at J to 5 bases, leaving 8 bases not matched to a gene.

This clone is medium-sized in the sample. The CDR3: CASSDSGGRRSYNEQFF. As DNA, the CDR3 is TGTGCCAGCAGTGACTCCGGGGGCAGGCGGTCCTACAATGAGCAGTTCTTC. The chain is built from TRBV6-4 and TRBJ2-1, with D perhaps given as TRBD1 or TRBD2 (6 bases each). This CDR3 contains 17 residues. Deletions cut 0 bases from V and 1 base from J, with 13 bases between. Germline V lookup: CDR1 MRHNA, CDR2 SNTAGT.

The rearrangement links TRBV6-1 to TRBJ2-3; 7 nucleotides agree with TRBD1. The V segment lost 10 bases and the J segment 7 bases; nucleotides outside the gene matches: 11. The CDR3 loop spans 13 amino acids. Germline V gene sequence: CDR1 MNHNS, CDR2 SASEGT. The CDR3 bases are TGTGCCAACAGGGGCAGGGTAGAATATACGCAGTATTTT. Translation: CANRGRVEYTQYF.

The sample holds many counts of this clone. V usage is TRBV4-2 and J usage is TRBJ2-7, with 8 bases aligning to TRBD2. With 6 bases clipped from V and 5 bases from J, the junction kept 0 bases outside the gene matches. The CDR3 contains 11 residues. Per the germline V gene, CDR1 is LGHNA and CDR2 is YNFKEQ. CDR3 sequence: CASSSGNEQYF. The CDR3 coding sequence is TGTGCCAGCAGTAGCGGGAACGAGCAGTACTTC.

As to this clone: An end of the junction does not agree with germline; a read error may underlie this. The chain combines TRBV29-1 with TRBJ1-3, with D unclear. The V gene's germline CDR1 is SQVTM and CDR2 ANQGSEA. CDR3 length: 13 residues. CDR3 coding DNA: TGCATCGTTAACCCGACACGTGGAAACACCATATATTTT. Translation: CIVNPTRGNTIYF.

Remarks on this clone: The junction departs from the called germline gene at one end, perhaps through a read error. The V and J genes are TRBV24-1 and TRBJ2-7; 7 bases fit TRBD1. CDR1 and CDR2 from the germline V gene are KGHDR and SFDVKD. The CDR3 contains 15 residues. The CDR3 DNA is TGTCCCACCAGTGATCCAACGACAGGGCACTACGAGCAGTACTTC. Its protein product is CPTSDPTTGHYEQYF.

This clone was detected many times. This rearrangement joins TRBV6-1 to TRBJ2-7; D unresolved. V was trimmed by 4 bases and J by 0 bases, leaving 4 bases between them. The CDR3 has 12 residues. CDR1 and CDR2 from the germline V gene are MNHNS and SASEGT. CDR3 sequence: CASSALSYEQYF. CDR3 DNA: TGTGCCAGCAGTGCCCTCTCCTACGAGCAGTACTTC.